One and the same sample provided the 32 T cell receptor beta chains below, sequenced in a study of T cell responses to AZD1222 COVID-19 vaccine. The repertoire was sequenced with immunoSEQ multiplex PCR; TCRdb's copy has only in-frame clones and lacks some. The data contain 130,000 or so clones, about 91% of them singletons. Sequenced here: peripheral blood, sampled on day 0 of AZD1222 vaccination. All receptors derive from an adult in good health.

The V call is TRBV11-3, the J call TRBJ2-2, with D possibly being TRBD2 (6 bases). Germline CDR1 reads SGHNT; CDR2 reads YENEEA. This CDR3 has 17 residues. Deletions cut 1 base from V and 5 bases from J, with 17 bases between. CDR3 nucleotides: TGTGCCAGCAGCTTAGTTGGGACTCACCGAGGGACCGGGGAGCTGTTTTTT. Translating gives CASSLVGTHRGTGELFF.

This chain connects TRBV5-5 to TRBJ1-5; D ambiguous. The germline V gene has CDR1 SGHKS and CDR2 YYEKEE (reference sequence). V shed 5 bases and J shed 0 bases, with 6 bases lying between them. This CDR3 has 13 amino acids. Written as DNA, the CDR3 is TGTGCCAGCAGTTGGGATAGCAATCAGCCCCAGCATTTT. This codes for CASSWDSNQPQHF.

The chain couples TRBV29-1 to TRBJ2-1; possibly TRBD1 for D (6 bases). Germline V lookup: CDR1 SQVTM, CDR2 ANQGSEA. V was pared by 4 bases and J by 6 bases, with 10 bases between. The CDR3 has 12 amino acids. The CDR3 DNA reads TGCAGCGTTGTAATAGGGGGCAATGAGCAGTTCTTC. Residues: CSVVIGGNEQFF.

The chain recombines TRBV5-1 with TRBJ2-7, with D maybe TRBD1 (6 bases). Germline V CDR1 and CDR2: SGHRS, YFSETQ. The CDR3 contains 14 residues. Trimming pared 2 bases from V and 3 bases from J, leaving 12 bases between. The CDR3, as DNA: TGCGCCAGCAGCTTACCGGGACAACACTACGAGCAGTACGTC. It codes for CASSLPGQHYEQYV.

The chain's CDR3 is CASSLDWGPANTGELFF. The DNA of the CDR3 is TGTGCCAGCAGCTTAGATTGGGGGCCGGCCAACACCGGGGAGCTGTTTTTT. This sequence joins TRBV11-3 and TRBJ2-2; tentatively, D is TRBD1 (6 bases). This CDR3 has 17 amino acids. V was shortened by 0 bases and J by 2 bases, with 13 bases between the two germline ends. CDR1 and CDR2 from the germline V gene are SGHNT and YENEEA.

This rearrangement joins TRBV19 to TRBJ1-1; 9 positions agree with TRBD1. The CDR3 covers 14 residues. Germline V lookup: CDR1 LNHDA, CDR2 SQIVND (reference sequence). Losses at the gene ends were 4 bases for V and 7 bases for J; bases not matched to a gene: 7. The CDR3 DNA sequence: TGTGCCAGTAGTAACAGGGGGCGCCGGGATGAAGCTTTCTTT. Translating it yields CASSNRGRRDEAFF.

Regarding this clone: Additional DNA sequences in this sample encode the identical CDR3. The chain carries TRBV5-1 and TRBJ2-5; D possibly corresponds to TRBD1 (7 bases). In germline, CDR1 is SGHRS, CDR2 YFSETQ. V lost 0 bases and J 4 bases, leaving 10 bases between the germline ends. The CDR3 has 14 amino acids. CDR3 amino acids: CASSLGQGGETQYF. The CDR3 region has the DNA TGCGCCAGCAGCTTGGGGCAGGGGGGAGAGACCCAGTACTTC.

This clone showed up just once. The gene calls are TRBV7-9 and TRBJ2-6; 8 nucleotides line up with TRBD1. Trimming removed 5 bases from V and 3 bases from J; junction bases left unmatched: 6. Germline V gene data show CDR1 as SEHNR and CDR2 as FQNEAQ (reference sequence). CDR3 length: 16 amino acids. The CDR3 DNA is TGTGCCAGCAGCCTTGGACAGGGCCTTGGGGCCAACGTCCTGACTTTC. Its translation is CASSLGQGLGANVLTF.

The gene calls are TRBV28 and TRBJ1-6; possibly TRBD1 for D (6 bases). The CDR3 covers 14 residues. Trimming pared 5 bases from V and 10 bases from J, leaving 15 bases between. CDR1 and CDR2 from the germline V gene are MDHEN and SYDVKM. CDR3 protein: CASSHGGQDSPLHF. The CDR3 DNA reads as TGTGCCAGCAGTCACGGGGGGCAGGACTCACCCCTCCACTTT.

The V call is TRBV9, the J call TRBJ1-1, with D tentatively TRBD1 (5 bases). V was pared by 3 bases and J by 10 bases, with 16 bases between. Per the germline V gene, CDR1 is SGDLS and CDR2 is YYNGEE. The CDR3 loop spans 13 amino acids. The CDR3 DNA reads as TGTGCCAGCAGCGCCGACCTAGGGGTTGCAGCTTTCTTT. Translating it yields CASSADLGVAAFF.

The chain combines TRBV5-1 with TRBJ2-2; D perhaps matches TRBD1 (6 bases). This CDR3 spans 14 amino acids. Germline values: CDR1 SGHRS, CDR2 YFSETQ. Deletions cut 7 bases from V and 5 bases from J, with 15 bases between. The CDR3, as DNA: TGCGCCAGCTCGCCTTCAGGGGAGACCGGGGAGCTGTTTTTT. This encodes CASSPSGETGELFF.

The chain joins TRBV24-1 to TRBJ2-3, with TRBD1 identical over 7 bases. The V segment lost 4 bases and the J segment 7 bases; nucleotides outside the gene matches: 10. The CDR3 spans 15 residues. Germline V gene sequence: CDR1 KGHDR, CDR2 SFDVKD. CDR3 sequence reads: CATSDPGDSPYTQYF. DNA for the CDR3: TGTGCCACCAGTGACCCAGGGGACAGCCCGTATACGCAGTATTTT.

Here the CDR3 reads CASSLWSSSGNTIYF. The CDR3 nucleotides are TGCGCCAGCAGCTTGTGGTCAAGCTCTGGAAACACCATATATTTT. The chain carries TRBV5-1 and TRBJ1-3; D not resolved. The CDR3 consists of 15 residues. Germline V gene data show CDR1 as SGHRS and CDR2 as YFSETQ. Trimming pared 1 base from V and 0 bases from J, leaving 8 bases between.

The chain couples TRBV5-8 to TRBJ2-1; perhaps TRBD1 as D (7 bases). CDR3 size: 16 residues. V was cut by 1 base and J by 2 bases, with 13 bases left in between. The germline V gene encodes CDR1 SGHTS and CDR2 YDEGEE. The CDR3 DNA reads TGTGCCAGCAGCTTGAGGAGGGGGCCCGCCTACAATGAGCAGTTCTTC. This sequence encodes CASSLRRGPAYNEQFF.

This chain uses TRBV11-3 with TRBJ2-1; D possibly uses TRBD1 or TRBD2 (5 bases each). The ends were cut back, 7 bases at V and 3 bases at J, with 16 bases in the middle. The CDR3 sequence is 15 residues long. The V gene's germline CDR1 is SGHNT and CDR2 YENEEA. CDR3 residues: CASTERGTGYNEQFF. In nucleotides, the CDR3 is TGTGCCAGCACCGAGAGAGGGACCGGCTACAATGAGCAGTTCTTC.

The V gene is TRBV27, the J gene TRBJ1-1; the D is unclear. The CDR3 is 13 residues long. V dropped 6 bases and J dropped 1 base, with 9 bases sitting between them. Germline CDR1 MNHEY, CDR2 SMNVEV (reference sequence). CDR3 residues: CASSFTANTEAFF. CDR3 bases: TGTGCCAGCAGCTTCACGGCGAACACTGAAGCTTTCTTT.

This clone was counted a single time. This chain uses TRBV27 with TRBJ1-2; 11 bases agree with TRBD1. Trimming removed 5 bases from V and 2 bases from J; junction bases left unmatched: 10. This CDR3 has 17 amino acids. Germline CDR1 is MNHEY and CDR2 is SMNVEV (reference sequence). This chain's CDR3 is CASSTRTGGLLNYGYTF. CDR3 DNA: TGTGCCAGCAGTACCAGGACAGGGGGCTTGTTGAACTATGGCTACACCTTC.

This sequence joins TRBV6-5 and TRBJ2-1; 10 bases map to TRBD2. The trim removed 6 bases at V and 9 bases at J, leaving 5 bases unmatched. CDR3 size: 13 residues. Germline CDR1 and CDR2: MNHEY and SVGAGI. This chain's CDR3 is CASRASGGVEQFF. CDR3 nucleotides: TGTGCCAGCAGGGCTAGCGGGGGTGTTGAGCAGTTCTTC.

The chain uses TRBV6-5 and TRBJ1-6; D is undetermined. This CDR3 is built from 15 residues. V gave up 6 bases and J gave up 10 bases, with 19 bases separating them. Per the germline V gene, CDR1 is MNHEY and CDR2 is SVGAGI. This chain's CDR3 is CASSRTGTGMSPLHF. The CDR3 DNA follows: TGTGCCAGCAGCCGAACGGGAACGGGAATGTCACCCCTCCACTTT.

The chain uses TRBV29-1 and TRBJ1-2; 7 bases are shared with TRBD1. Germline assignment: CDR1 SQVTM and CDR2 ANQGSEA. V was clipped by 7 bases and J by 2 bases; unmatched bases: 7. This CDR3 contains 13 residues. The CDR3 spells CSAAPGQNYGYTF. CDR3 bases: TGCAGCGCCGCCCCGGGACAGAACTATGGCTACACCTTC.

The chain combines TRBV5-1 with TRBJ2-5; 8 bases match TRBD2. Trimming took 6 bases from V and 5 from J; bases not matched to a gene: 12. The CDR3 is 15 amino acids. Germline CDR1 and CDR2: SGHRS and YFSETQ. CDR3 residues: CASTPGPLAGETQYF. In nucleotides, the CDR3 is TGCGCCAGCACCCCCGGCCCCCTAGCGGGTGAGACCCAGTACTTC.

The CDR3, as DNA: TGTGCCAGCAGTGACTCGGACAACAATGAGCAGTTCTTC. Protein: CASSDSDNNEQFF. This chain links TRBV6-4 with TRBJ2-1, with D perhaps TRBD1 (5 bases). The CDR3 consists of 13 residues. The V gene lost 0 bases and the J gene lost 5 bases, with 5 bases spanning the gap. Germline loops: CDR1 MRHNA, CDR2 SNTAGT.

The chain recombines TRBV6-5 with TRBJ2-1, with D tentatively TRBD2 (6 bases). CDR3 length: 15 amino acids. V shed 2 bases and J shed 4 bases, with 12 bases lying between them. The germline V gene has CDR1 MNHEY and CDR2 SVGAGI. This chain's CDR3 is CASSYGRGSYNEQFF. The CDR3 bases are TGTGCCAGCAGTTACGGGCGGGGCAGTTACAATGAGCAGTTCTTC.

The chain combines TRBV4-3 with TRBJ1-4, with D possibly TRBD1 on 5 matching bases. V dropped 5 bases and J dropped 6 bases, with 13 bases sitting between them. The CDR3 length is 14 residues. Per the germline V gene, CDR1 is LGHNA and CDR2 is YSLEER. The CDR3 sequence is CASSSRPGDEKLFF. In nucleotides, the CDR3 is TGCGCCAGCAGCTCCAGGCCGGGGGATGAAAAACTGTTTTTT.

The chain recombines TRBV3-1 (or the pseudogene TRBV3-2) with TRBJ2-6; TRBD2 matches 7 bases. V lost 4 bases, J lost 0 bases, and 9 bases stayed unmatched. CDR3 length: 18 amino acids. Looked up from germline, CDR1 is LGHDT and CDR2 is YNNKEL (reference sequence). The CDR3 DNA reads TGTGCCAGCAGCCCCCGACTAGCATTAAACTCTGGGGCCAACGTCCTGACTTTC. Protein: CASSPRLALNSGANVLTF.

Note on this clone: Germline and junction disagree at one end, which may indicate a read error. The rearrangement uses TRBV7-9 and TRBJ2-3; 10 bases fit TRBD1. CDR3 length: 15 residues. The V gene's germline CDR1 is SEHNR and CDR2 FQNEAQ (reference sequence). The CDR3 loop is CASSSTTGGTDTQYF. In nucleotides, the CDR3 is TGTGCCAGCAGCTCGACGACAGGGGGCACGGATACGCAGTATTTT.

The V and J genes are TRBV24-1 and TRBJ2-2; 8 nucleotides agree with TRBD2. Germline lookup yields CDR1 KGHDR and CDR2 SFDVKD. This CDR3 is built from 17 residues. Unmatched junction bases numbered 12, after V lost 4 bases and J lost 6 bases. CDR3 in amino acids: CATSEMTSVFSPGELFF. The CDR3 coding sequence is TGTGCCACCAGTGAAATGACTAGCGTATTTTCTCCCGGGGAGCTGTTTTTT.

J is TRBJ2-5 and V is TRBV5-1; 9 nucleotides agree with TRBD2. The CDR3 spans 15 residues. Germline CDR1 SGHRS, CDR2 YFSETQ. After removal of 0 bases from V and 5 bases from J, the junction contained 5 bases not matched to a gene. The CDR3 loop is CASSLGAGGPETQYF. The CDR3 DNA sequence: TGCGCCAGCAGCTTGGGAGCGGGGGGTCCGGAGACCCAGTACTTC.

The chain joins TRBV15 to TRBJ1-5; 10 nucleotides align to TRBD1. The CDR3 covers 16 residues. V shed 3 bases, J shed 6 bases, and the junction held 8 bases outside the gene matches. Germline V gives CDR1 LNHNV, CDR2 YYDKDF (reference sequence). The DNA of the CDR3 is TGTGCCACCAGCAGGGTAATGACAGGGGGCCGTCAGCCCCAGCATTTT. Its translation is CATSRVMTGGRQPQHF.

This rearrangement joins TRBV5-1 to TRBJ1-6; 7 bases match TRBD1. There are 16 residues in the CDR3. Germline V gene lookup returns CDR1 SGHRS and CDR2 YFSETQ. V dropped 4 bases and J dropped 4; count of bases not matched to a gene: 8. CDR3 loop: CASSEAGQLYNSPLHF. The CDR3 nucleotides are TGCGCCAGCAGCGAAGCGGGACAGTTATATAATTCACCCCTCCACTTT.

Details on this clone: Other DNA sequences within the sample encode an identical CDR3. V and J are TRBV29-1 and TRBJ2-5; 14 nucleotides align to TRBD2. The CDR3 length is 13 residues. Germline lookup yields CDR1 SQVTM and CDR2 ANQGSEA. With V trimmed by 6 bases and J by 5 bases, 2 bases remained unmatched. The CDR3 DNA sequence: TGCAGCGTCCGACTAGCGGGAGGGGAGACCCAGTACTTC. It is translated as CSVRLAGGETQYF.

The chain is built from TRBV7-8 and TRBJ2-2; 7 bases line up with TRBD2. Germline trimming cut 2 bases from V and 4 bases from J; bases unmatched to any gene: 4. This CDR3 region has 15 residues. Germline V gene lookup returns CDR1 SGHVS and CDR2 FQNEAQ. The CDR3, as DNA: TGTGCCAGCAGCTTATTAGCGGGCCCCACCGGGGAGCTGTTTTTT. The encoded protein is CASSLLAGPTGELFF.